The T cell receptor (beta chain) described here comes from a study of CXCR3-negative and CXCR3-positive naive CD8 T cells. The CDR3 has 16 amino acids. Per the germline V gene, CDR1 is MNHEY and CDR2 is SVGEGT. Study-wide results and caveats: Comparison of naive cells showed more hydrophobic TRB CDR3s in CXCR3-positive than in CXCR3-negative naive cells. Both naive subsets had comparably high diversity; memory CD8+ cells much lower. CD5 surface expression was similar among naive subsets, and TCR strength was estimated by inference from TRB CDR3 properties. Both naive subsets, CXCR3-negative and CXCR3-positive, displayed similar TRBV-TRBJ usage, unlike memory cells.

Triplicate approximately 320,000-cell sorts were made of each CD8+ T cell subset. The authors prepared UMI-labeled TRB cDNA libraries by 5' RACE. One entry per CDR3 protein, without DNA, is what TCRdb gives after re-calling the 5' RACE reads. The data include tens of thousands of distinct CDR3 sequences; the top ten clones carry more than 0.45%. To note about this clonotype: Its antigen is currently unknown.

The sample consisted of naive CXCR3+ CD8+ T cells from blood. Subset specified: CD45RO-CCR7+CD27+CD95- naive CD8+ T cells expressing CXCR3 (TNR3+). The sequence derives from a human donor in good health. Some clones in this sample may be carry-over from other donors' samples. The rearrangement links TRBV6-2 or TRBV6-3 to TRBJ1-1; TCRdb indicates TRBD1, and absent DNA this call remains unverified. The CDR3 here is CASRLPGRISGTEAFF.